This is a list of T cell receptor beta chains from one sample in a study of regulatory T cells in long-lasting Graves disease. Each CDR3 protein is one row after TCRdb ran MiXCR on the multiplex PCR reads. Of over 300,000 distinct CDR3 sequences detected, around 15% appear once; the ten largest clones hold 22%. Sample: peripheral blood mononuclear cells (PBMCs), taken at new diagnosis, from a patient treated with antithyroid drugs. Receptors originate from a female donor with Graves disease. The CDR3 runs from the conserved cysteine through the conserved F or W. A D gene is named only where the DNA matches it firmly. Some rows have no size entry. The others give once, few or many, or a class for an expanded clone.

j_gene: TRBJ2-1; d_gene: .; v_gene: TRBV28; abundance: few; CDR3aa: CASSLGPLRGVEQFF; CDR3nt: TGTGCCAGCAGTTTGGGGCCCTTAAGAGGGGTGGAGCAGTTCTTC
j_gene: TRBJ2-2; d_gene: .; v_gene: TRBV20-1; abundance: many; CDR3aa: CSARDYLTHTGELFF; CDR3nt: TGCAGTGCTAGAGATTATCTCACTCACACCGGGGAGCTGTTTTTT
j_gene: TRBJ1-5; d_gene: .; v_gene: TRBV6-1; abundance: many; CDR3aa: CASMGGVNQPQHF; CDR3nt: TGTGCCAGCATGGGGGGGGTGAATCAGCCCCAGCATTTT
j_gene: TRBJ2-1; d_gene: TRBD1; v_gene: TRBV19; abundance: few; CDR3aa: CASRGTDYNEQFF; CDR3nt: TGTGCCAGTAGGGGGACAGACTACAATGAGCAGTTCTTC
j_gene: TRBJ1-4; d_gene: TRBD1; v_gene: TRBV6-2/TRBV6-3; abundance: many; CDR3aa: CASRPHGTGGDEKLFF; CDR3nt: TGTGCCAGCAGACCCCACGGGACAGGGGGCGATGAAAAACTGTTTTTT
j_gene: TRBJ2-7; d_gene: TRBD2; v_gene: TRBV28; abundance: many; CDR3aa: CASSPGLAGGPGYEQYF; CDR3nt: TGTGCCAGCAGTCCGGGACTAGCGGGAGGGCCTGGGTACGAGCAGTACTTC
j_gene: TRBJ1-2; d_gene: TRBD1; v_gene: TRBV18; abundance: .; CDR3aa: CASSPPSGQGYGYTF; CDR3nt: TGTGCCAGCTCACCACCGTCGGGACAGGGTTATGGCTACACCTTC
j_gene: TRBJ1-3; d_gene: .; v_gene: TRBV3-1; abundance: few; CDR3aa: CASSQVSASSGNTIYF; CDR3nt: TGTGCCAGCAGCCAAGTGTCCGCGAGCTCTGGAAACACCATATATTTT
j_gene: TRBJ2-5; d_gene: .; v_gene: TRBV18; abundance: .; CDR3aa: CANSPTNGQETQYF; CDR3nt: TGTGCCAACTCACCGACAAACGGACAAGAGACCCAGTACTTC
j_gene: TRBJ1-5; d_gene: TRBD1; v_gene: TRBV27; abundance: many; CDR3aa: CASRGTGRTEPQHF; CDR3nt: TGTGCCAGCAGGGGGACAGGACGAACGGAGCCCCAGCATTTT
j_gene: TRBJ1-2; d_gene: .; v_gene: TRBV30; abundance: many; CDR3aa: CAWSGAHGYTF; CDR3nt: TGTGCCTGGAGTGGGGCGCATGGCTACACCTTC
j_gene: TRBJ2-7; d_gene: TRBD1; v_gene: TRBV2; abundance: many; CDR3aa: CASIGDSYEQYF; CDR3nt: TGTGCCAGCATTGGGGACAGCTACGAGCAGTACTTC
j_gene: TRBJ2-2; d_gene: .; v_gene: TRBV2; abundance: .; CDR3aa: CASSERGGENTGELFF; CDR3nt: TGTGCCAGCAGTGAGAGGGGGGGCGAGAACACCGGGGAGCTGTTTTTT
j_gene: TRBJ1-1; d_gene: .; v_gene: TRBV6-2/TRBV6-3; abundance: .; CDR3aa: CASSELRRGGTEAFF; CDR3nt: TGTGCCAGCAGTGAATTGAGGAGGGGAGGGACTGAAGCTTTCTTT
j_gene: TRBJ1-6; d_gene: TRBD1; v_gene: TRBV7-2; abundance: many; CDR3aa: CASSSGTGGFTLHF; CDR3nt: TGTGCCAGCAGCTCCGGGACAGGGGGATTTACCCTCCACTTT
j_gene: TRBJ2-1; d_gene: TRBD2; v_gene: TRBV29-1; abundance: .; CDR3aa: CSVGTSGSFFTHNEQFF; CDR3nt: TGCAGCGTTGGGACTAGCGGGAGTTTCTTCACCCACAATGAGCAGTTCTTC
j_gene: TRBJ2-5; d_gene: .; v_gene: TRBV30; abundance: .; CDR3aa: CAWSVTWGYEETQYF; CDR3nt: TGTGCCTGGAGTGTAACCTGGGGCTATGAAGAGACCCAGTACTTC
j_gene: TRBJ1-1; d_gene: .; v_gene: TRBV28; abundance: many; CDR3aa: CASSLPGPSVAFF; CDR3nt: TGTGCCAGCAGTTTACCGGGACCCTCAGTCGCTTTCTTT
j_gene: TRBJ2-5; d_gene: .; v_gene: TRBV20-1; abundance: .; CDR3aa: CSARDGRRGQETQYF; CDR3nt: TGCAGTGCTAGAGATGGGCGCAGGGGCCAAGAGACCCAGTACTTC
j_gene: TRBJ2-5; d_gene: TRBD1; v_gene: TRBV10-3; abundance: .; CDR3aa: CAIMSGGSSDPGTQYF; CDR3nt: TGTGCCATCATGTCAGGGGGCTCGTCCGATCCGGGGACCCAGTACTTC
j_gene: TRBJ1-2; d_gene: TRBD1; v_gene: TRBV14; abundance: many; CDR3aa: CASSQVQGQLAYGYTF; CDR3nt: TGTGCCAGCAGCCAAGTTCAGGGACAGCTGGCCTATGGCTACACCTTC
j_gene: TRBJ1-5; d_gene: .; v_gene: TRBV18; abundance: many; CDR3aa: CASSYEGEGNQPQHF; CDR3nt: TGTGCCAGCTCATACGAAGGGGAGGGTAATCAGCCCCAGCATTTT
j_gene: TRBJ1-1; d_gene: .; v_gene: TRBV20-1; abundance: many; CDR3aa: CSARAGRRSMNTEAFF; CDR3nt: TGCAGTGCTAGAGCGGGCAGGCGGAGCATGAACACTGAAGCTTTCTTT
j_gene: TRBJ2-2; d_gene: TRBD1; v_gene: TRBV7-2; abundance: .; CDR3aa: CASSLGHRDRGGAGELFF; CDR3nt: TGTGCCAGCAGCTTAGGTCACCGGGACAGGGGAGGAGCCGGGGAGCTGTTTTTT
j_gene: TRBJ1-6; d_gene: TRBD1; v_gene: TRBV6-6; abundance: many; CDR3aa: CASSYSTGGSSPLHF; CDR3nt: TGTGCCAGCAGTTACTCGACAGGGGGCTCTTCACCCCTCCACTTT
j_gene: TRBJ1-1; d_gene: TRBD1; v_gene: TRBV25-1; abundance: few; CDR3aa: CASSEFRGTEAFF; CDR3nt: TGTGCCAGCAGTGAATTCAGGGGGACTGAAGCTTTCTTT
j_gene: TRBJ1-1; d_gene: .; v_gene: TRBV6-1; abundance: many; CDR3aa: CASSPPTGPMNTEAFF; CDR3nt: TGTGCCAGCAGCCCGCCGACAGGACCCATGAACACTGAAGCTTTCTTT
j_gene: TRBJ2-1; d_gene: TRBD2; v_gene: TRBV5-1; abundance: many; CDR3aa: CASSLAWFDGGAFDEQFF; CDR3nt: TGCGCCAGCAGCTTGGCCTGGTTTGACGGGGGGGCATTCGATGAGCAGTTCTTC
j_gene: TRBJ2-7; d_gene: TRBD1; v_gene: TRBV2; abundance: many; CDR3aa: CASIRDRGRESYF; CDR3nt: TGTGCCAGCATTAGGGACAGGGGGCGCGAGTCGTACTTC
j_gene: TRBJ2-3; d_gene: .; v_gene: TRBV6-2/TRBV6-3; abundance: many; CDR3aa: CASAALWGSTDTQYF; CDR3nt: TGTGCCAGCGCAGCACTCTGGGGGAGCACAGATACGCAGTATTTT
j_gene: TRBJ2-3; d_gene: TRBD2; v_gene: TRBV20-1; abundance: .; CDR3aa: CSARFPAGGDTQYF; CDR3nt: TGCAGTGCTAGGTTTCCAGCGGGAGGAGATACGCAGTATTTT
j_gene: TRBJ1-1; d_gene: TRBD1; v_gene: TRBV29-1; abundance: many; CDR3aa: CSPRGSGTDLPWNTEAFF; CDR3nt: TGCAGCCCCCGAGGTTCGGGGACAGATTTGCCGTGGAACACTGAAGCTTTCTTT
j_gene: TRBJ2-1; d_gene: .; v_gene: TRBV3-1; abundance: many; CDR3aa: CASSQPTSFTHNEQFF; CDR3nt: TGTGCCAGCAGCCAACCAACATCTTTCACACACAATGAGCAGTTCTTC
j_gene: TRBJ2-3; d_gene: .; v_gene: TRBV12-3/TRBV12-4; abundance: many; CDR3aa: CASSPTITSTDTQYF; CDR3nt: TGTGCCAGCAGCCCGACCATCACTAGCACAGATACGCAGTATTTT
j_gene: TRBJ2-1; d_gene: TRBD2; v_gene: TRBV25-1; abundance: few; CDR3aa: CASTGLAGYNEQFF; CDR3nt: TGTGCCAGCACGGGACTAGCGGGATACAATGAGCAGTTCTTC
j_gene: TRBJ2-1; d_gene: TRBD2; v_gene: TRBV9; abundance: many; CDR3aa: CASSVGWTSGRNEQFF; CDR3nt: TGTGCCAGCAGCGTAGGTTGGACTAGCGGAAGAAATGAGCAGTTCTTC